Presented here are 27 T cell receptor beta chains from one specimen sequenced in a study of cytomegalovirus exposure and HLA in healthy donors. Some clones are missing from TCRdb's copy, which holds only in-frame ones; the method was immunoSEQ multiplex PCR. The profile shows about 280,000 clones, roughly 90% of them singletons. Input material: PBMCs. These receptor sequences come from a woman aged 18-30 years in good health and CMV-seronegative.

This sequence joins TRBV10-2 and TRBJ1-2, with 10 nucleotides matching TRBD1. V shed 8 bases, J shed 2 bases, and the junction held 5 bases outside the gene matches. There are 14 residues in the CDR3. Germline values: CDR1 WSHSY, CDR2 SAAADI. The CDR3 coding sequence is TGCGCCAGCGGGAGACAGGGGGCCAACTATGGCTACACCTTC. It translates to CASGRQGANYGYTF.

The CDR3 is CASSPTSGSTDTQYF. The DNA for the CDR3 is TGTGCCAGCAGTCCAACCTCGGGGAGCACAGATACGCAGTATTTT. The rearrangement links TRBV28 to TRBJ2-3, with D tentatively TRBD2 (5 bases). The CDR3 is 15 residues long. Germline V CDR1 and CDR2: MDHEN, SYDVKM. Trimming took off 5 bases at V and 0 bases at J, with 12 bases between the two ends.

V gene TRBV27 combines with J gene TRBJ2-3; 10 bases are a match to TRBD1. Germline lookup yields CDR1 MNHEY and CDR2 SMNVEV (reference sequence). This CDR3 has 15 residues. V trimming: 5 bases; J trimming: 3 bases; junction bases outside the gene matches: 5. CDR3 in DNA: TGTGCCAGCAGTCGGGACAGGGGAGTAACAGATACGCAGTATTTT. It yields the protein CASSRDRGVTDTQYF.

The chain is built from TRBV29-1 and TRBJ1-2; TRBD1 might be the D (5 bases). The CDR3 is made up of 14 amino acids. V was cut by 4 bases and J by 1 base, with 13 bases left in between. Per the germline V gene, CDR1 is SQVTM and CDR2 is ANQGSEA. The CDR3 sequence: CSVGGQGFNYGYTF. The CDR3 DNA reads TGCAGCGTTGGAGGCCAGGGTTTTAACTATGGCTACACCTTC.

V is TRBV5-1 and J is TRBJ2-7, with a weak D call TRBD2 (5 bases). This CDR3 has 15 residues. CDR1 and CDR2 (germline): SGHRS, YFSETQ. Trimming stripped 0 bases from V and 4 bases from J, with 14 bases between. The CDR3 sequence is CASSLDFKGEYEQYF. Written as DNA, the CDR3 is TGCGCCAGCAGCTTGGATTTCAAGGGAGAGTACGAGCAGTACTTC. The entire variable domain, with the rest obtained from reference TRBV5-1 and TRBJ2-7, is as follows: KAGVTQTPRYLIKTRGQQVTLSCSPISGHRSVSWYQQTPGQGLQFLFEYFSETQRNKGNFPGRFSGRQFSNSRSEMNVSTLELGDSALYLCASSLDFKGEYEQYFGPGTRLTVT.

The rearrangement joins TRBV7-9 to TRBJ2-1; D might be TRBD2 (6 bases). The length of the CDR3 is 16 residues. Germline values: CDR1 SEHNR, CDR2 FQNEAQ (reference sequence). Trimming took 0 bases from V and 3 from J, leaving 12 bases between them. The CDR3 coding sequence is TGTGCCAGCAGCTTAGCTCGACTAGGGATCTACAATGAGCAGTTCTTC. Protein: CASSLARLGIYNEQFF.

This clone was detected once. The CDR3 loop reads CASSDDRGRYEQYF. The CDR3 nucleotides read TGCGCCAGCAGCGACGACAGGGGCAGGTACGAGCAGTACTTC. The chain carries TRBV5-1 and TRBJ2-7; 8 positions agree with TRBD1. Germline loops: CDR1 SGHRS, CDR2 YFSETQ. The ends lost 4 bases at V and 4 bases at J; junction bases unmatched: 7. The CDR3 is made up of 14 amino acids.

The J gene is TRBJ1-2, the V gene TRBV9; D is uncertain. V lost 4 bases and J 4 bases, leaving 14 bases between the germline ends. Germline CDR1 is SGDLS and CDR2 is YYNGEE. The CDR3 length is 14 residues. CDR3 in amino acids: CASSSQVPPYGYTF. In nucleotides, the CDR3 is TGTGCCAGCAGCTCCCAGGTCCCGCCCTATGGCTACACCTTC.

This chain uses TRBV30 with TRBJ2-5; 12 bases agree with TRBD2. This CDR3 contains 16 residues. V trimming: 0 bases; J trimming: 5 bases; junction bases outside the gene matches: 7. Germline V gives CDR1 GTSNPN, CDR2 SVGIG (reference sequence). CDR3 in amino acids: CAWSVGLAGLQETQYF. CDR3 bases: TGTGCCTGGAGTGTAGGACTAGCGGGACTCCAGGAGACCCAGTACTTC.

The chain combines TRBV27 with TRBJ2-7, with TRBD1 matching 8 bases. The CDR3 extends over 14 amino acids. The germline V gene encodes CDR1 MNHEY and CDR2 SMNVEV (reference sequence). J gave up 0 bases and V 4 bases, and 2 bases lay outside the gene matches. CDR3 protein: CASSSGQGSYEQYF. In nucleotides, the CDR3 is TGTGCCAGCAGTTCCGGACAGGGCTCCTACGAGCAGTACTTC.

This clone has a single count. V usage is TRBV4-1 and J usage is TRBJ2-3, with D perhaps matching TRBD1 (6 bases). Germline V gene lookup returns CDR1 MGHRA and CDR2 YSYEKL. The CDR3 runs to 18 residues. Trimming removed 1 base from V and 3 bases from J, with 20 bases in between. The CDR3 nucleotides are TGCGCCAGCAGCCAAGGGGTCCAACGGGCCAGGGGAACAGATACGCAGTATTTT. As protein: CASSQGVQRARGTDTQYF.

This sequence joins TRBV2 and TRBJ1-1, with D maybe TRBD1 (5 bases). Trimming cost V 3 bases and J 8 bases, with 10 bases left between them. Germline lookup yields CDR1 SNHLY and CDR2 FYNNEI. The CDR3 is made up of 12 amino acids. Written as DNA, the CDR3 is TGTGCCAGCAGTGATGCAGGGTTAGAAGCTTTCTTT. Encoded protein: CASSDAGLEAFF.

The gene calls are TRBV9 and TRBJ2-2; no clear D gene. V lost 0 bases, J lost 4 bases, and 10 bases lay in between. Germline V gene sequence: CDR1 SGDLS, CDR2 YYNGEE. The CDR3 loop spans 15 amino acids. The CDR3 loop is CASSVAFRSTGELFF. CDR3 bases: TGTGCCAGCAGCGTAGCATTCCGGAGCACCGGGGAGCTGTTTTTT.

CDR3 residues: CAISAHSYEQYF. The CDR3 DNA follows: TGTGCCATCAGTGCACATTCCTACGAGCAGTACTTC. The chain uses TRBV10-3 and TRBJ2-7, with D hard to call. The CDR3 runs 12 residues. V dropped 4 bases and J dropped 1 base, with 5 bases sitting between them. Looked up from germline, CDR1 is ENHRY and CDR2 is SYGVKD.

This clone showed up just a few times. For the CDR3, the DNA is TGTGCCAGCAGCTTAACGGGAATAGGCCAGGGCAATGAGCAGTTCTTC. Translating it yields CASSLTGIGQGNEQFF. J is TRBJ2-1 and V is TRBV7-3, with D possibly being TRBD1 (5 bases). The germline V gene encodes CDR1 SGHTA and CDR2 FQGTGA. Trimming removed 0 bases at V and 6 bases at J, with 15 bases between. This CDR3 has 16 residues.

The chain carries TRBV7-9 and TRBJ2-1; no clear D. The CDR3 totals 11 residues. The V end lost 4 bases, the J end lost 9 bases, and 7 bases lay between the germline ends. CDR1 is SEHNR and CDR2 is FQNEAQ in the germline V gene (reference sequence). The DNA of the CDR3 is TGTGCCAGCAGCTCTATTTGTGAGCAGTTCTTC. This translates into CASSSICEQFF.

This chain connects TRBV5-6 to TRBJ1-1; D is ambiguous. The CDR3 covers 16 residues. Germline V gene sequence: CDR1 SGHDT, CDR2 YYEEEE. Trimming pared 2 bases from V and 6 bases from J, leaving 20 bases between. CDR3 region: CASSFRQAGLSSEAFF. The CDR3 region has the DNA TGTGCCAGCAGCTTCCGACAAGCCGGTCTCTCCTCTGAAGCTTTCTTT.

The chain is built from TRBV5-1 and TRBJ2-5, with 15 bases that match TRBD2. The CDR3 has 18 residues. CDR1 is SGHRS and CDR2 is YFSETQ in the germline V gene. After removal of 3 bases from V and 4 bases from J, the junction contained 10 bases not matched to a gene. This CDR3 is CASSSGLAGGWEGETQYF. The CDR3 nucleotides are TGCGCCAGCAGCTCGGGACTAGCGGGAGGTTGGGAAGGAGAGACCCAGTACTTC.

The V gene is TRBV7-2, the J gene TRBJ1-2, with 9 bases matching TRBD1. This CDR3 comprises 15 residues. The germline V gene encodes CDR1 SGHTA and CDR2 FQGNSA. V lost 3 bases, J lost 4 bases, and 6 bases stayed unmatched. The CDR3 DNA follows: TGTGCCAGCAGCTTCCCCGGGACAGGGACCTATGGCTACACCTTC. Protein: CASSFPGTGTYGYTF.

The CDR3 protein is CATSRDGVEGDTQYF. CDR3 DNA: TGTGCCACCAGCAGAGATGGGGTCGAGGGAGATACGCAGTATTTT. This chain uses TRBV15 with TRBJ2-3; weak D call: TRBD2 (5 bases). CDR3 length equals 15 residues. Between the trimmed V and J ends, which lost 0 bases and 5 bases, there was a span of 12 bases. In germline, CDR1 is LNHNV, CDR2 YYDKDF (reference sequence).

The chain uses TRBV28 and TRBJ2-1; D is perhaps TRBD1 (5 bases). The CDR3 is 14 amino acids. Trimming left V 8 bases short and J 8 bases short, with 19 bases between. Germline V gives CDR1 MDHEN, CDR2 SYDVKM. The chain's CDR3 is CASRTGSPTHEQFF. CDR3 nucleotide sequence: TGTGCCAGCCGTACAGGCTCCCCTACACATGAGCAGTTCTTC.

The chain has TRBV6-1 and TRBJ1-1; TRBD1 agrees at 7 bases. J lost 1 base, V lost 2 bases, and 4 bases had no gene match. Germline CDR1 is MNHNS and CDR2 is SASEGT. The CDR3 is made up of 15 amino acids. CDR3 protein: CASSEFRTGNTEAFF. The CDR3 nucleotides are TGTGCCAGCAGTGAATTTCGGACAGGGAACACTGAAGCTTTCTTT.

The chain couples TRBV5-1 to TRBJ2-7; possible D gene TRBD1, 6 bases. This CDR3 region has 15 residues. In germline, CDR1 is SGHRS, CDR2 YFSETQ. The germline V and J ends were trimmed by 4 bases and 2 bases, with 16 bases remaining between them. In DNA form, the CDR3 reads TGCGCCAGCAGCCCAACGACAGGAACTACCTACGAGCAGTACTTC. Its translation is CASSPTTGTTYEQYF. Full variable domain (missing parts from reference TRBV5-1 and TRBJ2-7): KAGVTQTPRYLIKTRGQQVTLSCSPISGHRSVSWYQQTPGQGLQFLFEYFSETQRNKGNFPGRFSGRQFSNSRSEMNVSTLELGDSALYLCASSPTTGTTYEQYFGPGTRLTVT.

The chain employs TRBV9 and TRBJ2-5; D unresolved. CDR3 length: 14 residues. In germline, CDR1 is SGDLS, CDR2 YYNGEE. Deletions cut 0 bases from V and 1 base from J, with 7 bases between. For the CDR3, the DNA is TGTGCCAGCAGCGTAGGCCAGGCCCAAGAGACCCAGTACTTC. This translates into CASSVGQAQETQYF.

This clone was seen once. The rearrangement joins TRBV29-1 to TRBJ1-2; D uncertain. The germline CDR1 and CDR2 sequences are SQVTM and ANQGSEA. Trimming removed 7 bases from V and 8 bases from J, with 17 bases in between. There are 12 residues in the CDR3. The CDR3 loop is CSAGIPSEGYTF. CDR3 coding DNA: TGCAGCGCCGGGATCCCGTCTGAGGGCTACACCTTC.

This clone was seen only once. The chain combines TRBV20-1 with TRBJ2-7; possibly TRBD2 for D (5 bases). CDR3 size: 11 residues. Trimming took 8 bases from V and 3 from J, leaving 11 bases between them. Germline CDR1 reads DFQATT; CDR2 reads SNEGSKA (reference sequence). CDR3 DNA sequence: TGCAGTCTCGGGGATGACTACGAGCAGTACTTC. Translating it yields CSLGDDYEQYF.

This clone occurred a few times. The CDR3 is CASSRVEQPQHF. CDR3 sequence (DNA): TGTGCCAGCTCCCGGGTGGAGCAGCCCCAGCATTTT. V usage is TRBV28 and J usage is TRBJ1-5, with unresolved D. Trimming took off 8 bases at V and 7 bases at J, with 12 bases between the two ends. CDR1 is MDHEN and CDR2 is SYDVKM in the germline V gene. This CDR3 contains 12 residues.